A selection of T cell receptor beta chains follows, all from one sample in a study of OX40 agonist ivuxolimab in advanced cancers. Profiled with immunoSEQ multiplex PCR; TCRdb holds only in-frame clones, not every one. The data contain fewer than 85,000 clones, approximately 90% of them singletons. The sequencing here drew on CD4+ or CD8+ T cells sorted from blood, taken in a trial of the OX40 agonist ivuxolimab. Every receptor here comes from an adult with an advanced solid tumor such as melanoma, head and neck, liver or kidney cancer. Both conserved end residues are part of each CDR3.

TRBJ2-1 TRBV5-1 CASSLNGGLDEQFF
TRBJ2-2 TRBV27 CASSLWDPRTGELFF
TRBJ2-1 TRBV29-1 CSVERDNEQFF
TRBJ2-5 TRBV2 CASSEWFGGDQETQYF
TRBJ2-7 TRBV7-8 CASSPKTGYKQYF
TRBJ1-4 TRBV7-9 CASSPQAPDSFNEKLFF
TRBJ1-4 TRBV5-6 CASSDNGVDEKLFF
TRBJ1-2 TRBV6-5 CASSTRPGGYTF
TRBJ2-5 TRBV19 CASSIWTSGGATQETQYF
TRBJ2-7 TRBV5-6 CASSRDTVREQYF
TRBJ2-7 TRBV2 CASSGTGNLGEQYF
TRBJ2-7 TRBV2 CASSGKGQPPILYEQYF
TRBJ2-2 TRBV18 CASSPRKDRVNTGELFF
TRBJ2-7 TRBV6-5 CASSYGPGEIYEQYF
TRBJ2-7 TRBV4-1 CASSQGRGPYEQYF
TRBJ2-7 TRBV9 CASSPSDYPYEQYF
TRBJ1-6 TRBV14 CASSQSPGGANSPLHF
TRBJ2-7 TRBV5-4 CASSLGTGTGYEQYF
TRBJ2-2 TRBV6-5 CASTFFVGGELFF
TRBJ2-1 TRBV5-4 CASSLGLAGGPEQFF
TRBJ1-1 TRBV18 CASSPPAGGITEAFF
TRBJ2-1 TRBV27 CASSLSLPGTSGNEQFF
TRBJ2-7 TRBV30 CAWSPLGSYEQYF
TRBJ1-1 TRBV6-1 CASSVPVWDTEAFF
TRBJ2-3 TRBV7-9 CASSGTGGLDTQYF
TRBJ2-2 TRBV5-1 CASSTGTDYTGELFF